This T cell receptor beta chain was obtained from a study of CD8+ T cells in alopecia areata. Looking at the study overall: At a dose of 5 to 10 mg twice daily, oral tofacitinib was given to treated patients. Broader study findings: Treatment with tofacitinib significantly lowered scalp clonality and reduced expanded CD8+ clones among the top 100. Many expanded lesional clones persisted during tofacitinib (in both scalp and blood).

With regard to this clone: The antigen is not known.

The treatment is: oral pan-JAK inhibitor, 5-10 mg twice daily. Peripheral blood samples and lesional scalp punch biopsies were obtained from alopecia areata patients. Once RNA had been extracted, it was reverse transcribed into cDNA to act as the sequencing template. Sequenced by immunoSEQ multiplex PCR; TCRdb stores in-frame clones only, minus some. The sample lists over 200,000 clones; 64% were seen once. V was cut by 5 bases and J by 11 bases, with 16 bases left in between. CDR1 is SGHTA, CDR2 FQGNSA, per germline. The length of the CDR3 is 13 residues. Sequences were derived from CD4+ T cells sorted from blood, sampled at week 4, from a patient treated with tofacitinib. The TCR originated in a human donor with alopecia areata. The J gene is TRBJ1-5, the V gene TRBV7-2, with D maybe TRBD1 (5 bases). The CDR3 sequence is CASSPGPPLSQHF. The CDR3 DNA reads TGTGCCAGCAGCCCGGGACCTCCGCTGTCCCAGCATTTT.